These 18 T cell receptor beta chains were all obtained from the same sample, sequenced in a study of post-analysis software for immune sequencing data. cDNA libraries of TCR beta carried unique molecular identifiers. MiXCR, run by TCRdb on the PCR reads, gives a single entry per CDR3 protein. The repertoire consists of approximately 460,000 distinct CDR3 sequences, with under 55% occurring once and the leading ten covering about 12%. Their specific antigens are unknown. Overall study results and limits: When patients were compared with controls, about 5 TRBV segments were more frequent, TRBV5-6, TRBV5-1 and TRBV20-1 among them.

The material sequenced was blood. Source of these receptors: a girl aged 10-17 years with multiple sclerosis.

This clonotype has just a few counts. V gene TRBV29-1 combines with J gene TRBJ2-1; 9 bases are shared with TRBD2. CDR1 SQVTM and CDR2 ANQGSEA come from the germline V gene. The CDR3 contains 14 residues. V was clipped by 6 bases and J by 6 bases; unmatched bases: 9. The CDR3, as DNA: TGCAGCGTGGGGTATACAGCGGGGGGCAATGAGCAGTTCTTC. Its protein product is CSVGYTAGGNEQFF.

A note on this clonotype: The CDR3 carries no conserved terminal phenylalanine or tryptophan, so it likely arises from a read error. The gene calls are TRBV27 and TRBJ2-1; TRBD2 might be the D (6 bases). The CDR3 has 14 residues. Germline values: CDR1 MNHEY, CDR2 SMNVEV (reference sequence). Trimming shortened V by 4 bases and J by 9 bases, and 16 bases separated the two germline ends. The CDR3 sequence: CASSYGTGAREQFV. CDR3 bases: TGTGCCAGCAGTTATGGAACGGGAGCCCGTGAGCAGTTCGTC.

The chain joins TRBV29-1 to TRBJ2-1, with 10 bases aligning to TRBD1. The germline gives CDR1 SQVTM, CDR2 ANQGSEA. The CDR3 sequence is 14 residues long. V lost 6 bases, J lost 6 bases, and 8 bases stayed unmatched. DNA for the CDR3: TGCAGCGTGGCGACAGGGGGCCGCGGCAATGAGCAGTTCTTC. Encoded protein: CSVATGGRGNEQFF.

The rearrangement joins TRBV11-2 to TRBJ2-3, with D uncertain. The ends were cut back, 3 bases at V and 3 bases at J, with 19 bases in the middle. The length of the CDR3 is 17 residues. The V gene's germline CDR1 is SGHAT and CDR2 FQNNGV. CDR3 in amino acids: CASSFTALEQKTDTQYF. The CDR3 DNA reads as TGTGCCAGCAGCTTCACCGCCCTTGAACAGAAAACAGATACGCAGTATTTT.

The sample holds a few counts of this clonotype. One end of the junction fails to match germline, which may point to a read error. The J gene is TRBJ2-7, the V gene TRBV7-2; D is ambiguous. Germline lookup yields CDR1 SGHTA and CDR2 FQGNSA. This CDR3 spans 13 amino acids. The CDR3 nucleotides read TGTGCCAGCAGCTTAGATGACGGCTACGAGCGGTACTTC. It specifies CASSLDDGYERYF.

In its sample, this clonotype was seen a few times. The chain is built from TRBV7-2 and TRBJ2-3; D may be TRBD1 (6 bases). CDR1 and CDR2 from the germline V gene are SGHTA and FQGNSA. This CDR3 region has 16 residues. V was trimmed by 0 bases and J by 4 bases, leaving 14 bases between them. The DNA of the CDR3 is TGTGCCAGCAGCTTAGCGGGCAGGGGAGTAGCAGATACGCAGTATTTT. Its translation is CASSLAGRGVADTQYF. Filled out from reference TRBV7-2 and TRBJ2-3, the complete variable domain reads GAGVSQSPSNKVTEKGKDVELRCDPISGHTALYWYRQSLGQGLEFLIYFQGNSAPDKSGLPSDRFSAERTGGSVSTLTIQRTQQEDSAVYLCASSLAGRGVADTQYFGPGTRLTVL.

DNA for the CDR3: TGTGCCAGCAGCGACTTGGCCCTTGGTCAGCCCCAGCATTTT. It encodes CASSDLALGQPQHF. The rearrangement links TRBV7-9 to TRBJ1-5; D gene ambiguous. The CDR3 sequence is 14 residues long. CDR1 is SEHNR, CDR2 FQNEAQ, per germline (reference sequence). V dropped 5 bases and J dropped 6 bases, with 14 bases sitting between them.

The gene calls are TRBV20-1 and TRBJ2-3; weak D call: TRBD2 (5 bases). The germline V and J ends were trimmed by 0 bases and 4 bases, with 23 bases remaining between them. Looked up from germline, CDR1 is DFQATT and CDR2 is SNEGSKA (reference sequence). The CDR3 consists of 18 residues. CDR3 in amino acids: CSARDWKRAAAHPDTQYF. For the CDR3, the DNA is TGCAGTGCTAGAGATTGGAAGAGGGCGGCGGCACACCCAGATACGCAGTATTTT.

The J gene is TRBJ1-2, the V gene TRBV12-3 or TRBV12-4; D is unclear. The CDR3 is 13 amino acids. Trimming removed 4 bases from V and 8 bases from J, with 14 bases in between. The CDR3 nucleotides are TGTGCCAGCAGTTCTATGCTTTCGAGCGGCTACACCTTC. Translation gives CASSSMLSSGYTF.

CDR3 DNA sequence: TGTGCCAGCAGCGTGAAGACAGGGGGCAACTATGGCTACACCTTC. Translated: CASSVKTGGNYGYTF. This rearrangement joins TRBV7-9 to TRBJ1-2; 10 positions agree with TRBD1. Germline trimming cut 5 bases from V and 2 bases from J; bases unmatched to any gene: 5. CDR3 size: 15 residues. Germline V gene lookup returns CDR1 SEHNR and CDR2 FQNEAQ (reference sequence).

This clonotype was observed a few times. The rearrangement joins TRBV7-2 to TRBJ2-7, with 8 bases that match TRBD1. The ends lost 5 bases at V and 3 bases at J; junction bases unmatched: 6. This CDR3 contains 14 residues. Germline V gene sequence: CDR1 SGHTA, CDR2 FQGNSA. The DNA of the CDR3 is TGTGCCAGCAGCACGGGACAGGCCTACTACGAGCAGTACTTC. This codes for CASSTGQAYYEQYF. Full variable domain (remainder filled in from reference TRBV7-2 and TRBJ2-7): GAGVSQSPSNKVTEKGKDVELRCDPISGHTALYWYRQSLGQGLEFLIYFQGNSAPDKSGLPSDRFSAERTGGSVSTLTIQRTQQEDSAVYLCASSTGQAYYEQYFGPGTRLTVT.

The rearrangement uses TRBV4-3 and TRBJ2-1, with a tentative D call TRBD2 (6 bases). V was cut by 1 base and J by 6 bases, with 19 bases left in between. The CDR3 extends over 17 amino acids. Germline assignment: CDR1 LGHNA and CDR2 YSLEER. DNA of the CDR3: TGCGCCAGCAGCCAAGGCCGGTTTTTGGGCGGGGCCAATGAGCAGTTCTTC. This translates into CASSQGRFLGGANEQFF.

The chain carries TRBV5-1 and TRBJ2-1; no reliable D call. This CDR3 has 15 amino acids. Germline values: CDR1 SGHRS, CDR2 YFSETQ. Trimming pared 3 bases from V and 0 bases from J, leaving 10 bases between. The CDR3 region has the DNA TGCGCCAGCAGCTGGAGTTCGAGCTCCTACAATGAGCAGTTCTTC. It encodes CASSWSSSSYNEQFF. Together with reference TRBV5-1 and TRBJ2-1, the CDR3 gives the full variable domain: KAGVTQTPRYLIKTRGQQVTLSCSPISGHRSVSWYQQTPGQGLQFLFEYFSETQRNKGNFPGRFSGRQFSNSRSEMNVSTLELGDSALYLCASSWSSSSYNEQFFGPGTRLTVL.

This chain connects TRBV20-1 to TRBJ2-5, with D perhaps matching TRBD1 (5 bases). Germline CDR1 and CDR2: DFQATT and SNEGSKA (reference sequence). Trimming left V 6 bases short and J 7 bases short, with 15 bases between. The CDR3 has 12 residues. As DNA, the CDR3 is TGCAGTGCAGGCTCGACAGCCGGGACCCAGTACTTC. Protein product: CSAGSTAGTQYF.

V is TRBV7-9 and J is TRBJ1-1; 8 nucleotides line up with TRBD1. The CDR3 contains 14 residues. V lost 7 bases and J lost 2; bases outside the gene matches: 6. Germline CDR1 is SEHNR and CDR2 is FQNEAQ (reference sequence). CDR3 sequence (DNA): TGTGCCAGCACCGGAACAGGGGGTAACACTGAAGCTTTCTTT. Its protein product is CASTGTGGNTEAFF.

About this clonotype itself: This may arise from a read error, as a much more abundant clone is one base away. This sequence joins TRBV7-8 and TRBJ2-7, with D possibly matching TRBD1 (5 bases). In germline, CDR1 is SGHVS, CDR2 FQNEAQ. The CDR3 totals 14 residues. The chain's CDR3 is CVSSLARGTYEQYF. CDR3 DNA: TGTGTCAGCAGCTTAGCAAGGGGAACCTACGAGCAGTACTTC.

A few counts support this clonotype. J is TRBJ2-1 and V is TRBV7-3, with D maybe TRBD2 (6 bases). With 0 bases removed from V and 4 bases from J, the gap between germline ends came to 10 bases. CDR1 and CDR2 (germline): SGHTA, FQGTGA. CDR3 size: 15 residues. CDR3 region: CASSLTSGLYNEQFF. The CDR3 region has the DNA TGTGCCAGCAGCTTAACTAGCGGATTATACAATGAGCAGTTCTTC.

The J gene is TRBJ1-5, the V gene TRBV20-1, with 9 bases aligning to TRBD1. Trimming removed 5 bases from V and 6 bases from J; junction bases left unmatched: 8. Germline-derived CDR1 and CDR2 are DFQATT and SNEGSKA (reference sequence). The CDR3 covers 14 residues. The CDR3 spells CSAGRTGDSQPQHF. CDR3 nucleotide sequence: TGCAGTGCTGGAAGGACAGGGGACAGTCAGCCCCAGCATTTT.